These T cell receptor beta chains were read from a single sample in a study of cytomegalovirus exposure and HLA in healthy donors. Clones were sequenced by immunoSEQ multiplex PCR, and TCRdb holds only the in-frame ones, with some missing. This sample carries roughly 80,000 clones, approximately 94% of them seen once, and the ten largest clones take approximately 3.3%. Sequenced input: PBMCs. The receptors come from a woman between 18 and 29 years old in good health and CMV-seropositive. CDR3s include the opening cysteine and the closing phenylalanine or tryptophan. A D gene is named only where the DNA matches it firmly. Size tells how often a clone was seen (once, few, many) or the class of an expanded clone, and some rows leave it out.

V gene	J gene	clone size	D gene	CDR3 DNA	CDR3 protein
TRBV5-5	TRBJ2-1	-	TRBD1	TGTGCCAGCAGAACAGGGACAGGGACGATCGATGAGCAGTTCTTC	CASRTGTGTIDEQFF
TRBV19	TRBJ2-7	-	TRBD1	TGTGCCAGTAGCCAAGGGACCTACAGGGGTTTAGGCTACGAGCAGTACTTC	CASSQGTYRGLGYEQYF
TRBV5-5	TRBJ1-5	-	-	TGTGCCAGCAGTACCAGTCAGCCCCAGCATTTT	CASSTSQPQHF
TRBV28	TRBJ2-7	-	TRBD2	TGTGCCAGCAGTTTTTCGCTAGCGGGGATGAGCTCCTACGAGCAGTACTTC	CASSFSLAGMSSYEQYF
TRBV5-1	TRBJ2-5	-	-	TGCGCCAGCAGCTTGGACAGCGGCCGCCAAGAGACCCAGTACTTC	CASSLDSGRQETQYF
TRBV7-6	TRBJ1-1	-	-	TGTGCCAGCAGCTCACAGCTTAACACTGAAGCTTTCTTT	CASSSQLNTEAFF
TRBV2	TRBJ1-5	few	-	TGTGCCAGCAGAGGGGGTTCAGGGCCCCAGCATTTT	CASRGGSGPQHF
TRBV5-1	TRBJ2-1	-	-	TGCGCCAGCAGCGCCAGCGGCAATGAGCAGTTCTTC	CASSASGNEQFF
TRBV5-4	TRBJ2-4	few	-	TGTGCCAGCAGCTCCGCGGGGAAAGACGGATCCAAAAACATTCAGTACTTC	CASSSAGKDGSKNIQYF
TRBV7-9	TRBJ2-7	-	-	TGTGCCAGCAGCCGACGGGACACACGCACCTCGAGCGAGCAGTACTTC	CASSRRDTRTSSEQYF
TRBV18	TRBJ1-2	-	-	TGTGCCAGCTCACCACCGGGGGAGGCCACCTTC	CASSPPGEATF
TRBV18	TRBJ2-1	-	TRBD1	TGTGCCAGCTCACTTACAGGGGGCGCATCCAATGAGCAGTTCTTC	CASSLTGGASNEQFF
TRBV30	TRBJ1-1	-	-	TGTGCCTGGAGTGTAGGGAGCGGTACTGAAGCTTTCTTT	CAWSVGSGTEAFF
TRBV2	TRBJ2-5	-	-	TGTGCCAGCAGTGATCCCCAGGGGGGAGAGACCCAGTACTTC	CASSDPQGGETQYF
TRBV27	TRBJ2-7	-	TRBD2	TGTGCCAGCAGTCCCAGCCCGGGACTAGCTGACGAGCAGTACTTC	CASSPSPGLADEQYF
TRBV11-2	TRBJ2-1	-	TRBD2	TGTGCCAGCAGCTTTACTAGCGGCTCCTACAATGAGCAGTTCTTC	CASSFTSGSYNEQFF
TRBV30	TRBJ1-1	-	-	TGTGCCTGGAGACAGGGATTGAGCACTGAAGCTTTCTTT	CAWRQGLSTEAFF
TRBV5-4	TRBJ1-2	once	-	TGTGCCAGCACCTCGGCTAACTATGGCTACACCTTC	CASTSANYGYTF